The 7 T cell receptor beta chains given below trace back to one sample, sequenced in a study of cytomegalovirus exposure and HLA in healthy donors. The PCR had 60 Vbeta and 13 Jbeta primers. Data came from immunoSEQ multiplex PCR; TCRdb stores just in-frame clones and leaves some out. Found here are more than 85,000 clones, less than 85% of them singletons; the top ten hold approximately 8%. Material for sequencing was PBMCs. These receptors all stem from a man in his forties or fifties in good health and CMV-seropositive.

This chain joins TRBV6-1 and TRBJ2-7; the D gene is possibly TRBD2 (5 bases). The ends were cut back, 5 bases at V and 3 bases at J, with 11 bases in the middle. Germline CDR1 reads MNHNS; CDR2 reads SASEGT. The CDR3 length is 13 residues. This CDR3 is CASSRERSYEQYF. The CDR3 DNA reads TGTGCCAGCAGTAGGGAGAGGAGCTACGAGCAGTACTTC.

This clone appeared a single time. The chain is built from TRBV4-3 and TRBJ2-1, with 10 bases matching TRBD2. Germline values: CDR1 LGHNA, CDR2 YSLEER. Trimming at V came to 0 bases and at J to 8 bases, leaving 4 bases not matched to a gene. The CDR3 covers 15 residues. CDR3 amino acids: CASSQEAGGLDEQFF. In DNA, the CDR3 is TGCGCCAGCAGCCAAGAAGCGGGGGGGTTGGATGAGCAGTTCTTC.

This rearrangement joins TRBV19 to TRBJ2-3; tentatively, D is TRBD1 (6 bases). CDR1 is LNHDA, CDR2 SQIVND, per germline (reference sequence). The CDR3 is 14 residues long. Between the trimmed V and J ends, which lost 4 bases and 8 bases, there was a span of 16 bases. In DNA, the CDR3 is TGTGCCAGTAGTAAGGAGGACAGCGTGGGTACGCAGTATTTT. Translation: CASSKEDSVGTQYF.

The V gene is TRBV25-1, the J gene TRBJ1-2; D is uncertain. Germline assignment: CDR1 MGHDK and CDR2 SYGVNS. V lost 3 bases, J lost 2 bases, and 7 bases lay in between. The CDR3 runs 13 residues. The CDR3 spells CASSDRRNYGYTF. In DNA form, the CDR3 reads TGTGCCAGCAGTGACCGCAGGAACTATGGCTACACCTTC.

V is TRBV7-9 and J is TRBJ2-5; 11 nucleotides align to TRBD1. The trim removed 5 bases at V and 3 bases at J, leaving 5 bases unmatched. The CDR3 loop spans 15 amino acids. The germline CDR1 and CDR2 sequences are SEHNR and FQNEAQ (reference sequence). In nucleotides, the CDR3 is TGTGCCAGCAGCCAAGGACAGGGGGCTGAAGAGACCCAGTACTTC. Protein: CASSQGQGAEETQYF.

V and J are TRBV4-3 and TRBJ2-1; D may be TRBD2 (7 bases). The germline V and J ends were trimmed by 4 bases and 12 bases, with 19 bases remaining between them. CDR3 length: 14 residues. Germline V gene sequence: CDR1 LGHNA, CDR2 YSLEER. CDR3 DNA sequence: TGCGCCAGCAGCCGGAGGGGGGGCGGAGGTGGGCAGTTCTTC. Amino acids: CASSRRGGGGGQFF.

The sample holds a few counts of this clone. The V gene is TRBV2, the J gene TRBJ2-6; TRBD1 matches 9 bases. After removal of 8 bases from V and 4 bases from J, the junction contained 15 bases not matched to a gene. CDR3 size: 18 residues. CDR1 and CDR2 (germline): SNHLY, FYNNEI. DNA of the CDR3: TGTGCCAGCTTGGAGGGACAGGGATTGCGGCGCGGGGCCAACGTCCTGACTTTC. Translating it yields CASLEGQGLRRGANVLTF.